The sequence of this T cell receptor beta chain was determined in a study of T cells in Graves' hyperthyroidism and ophthalmopathy. Study-level points and caveats: Expanded thyroid clonotypes (above 0.001) were mostly also found in blood.

This clonotype was recorded many times. Its antigen is undetermined. TCR beta CDR3 region amplification was performed from RNA transcripts. During a first-round RT-PCR of the TCR CDR3, the HTBI primer set was used. TCRdb called the multiplex PCR reads again in MiXCR, with one record for every CDR3 protein. The sample yields a few hundred thousand distinct CDR3 sequences, about 18% seen once. This CDR3 has 15 amino acids. CDR1 SGHAT and CDR2 FQNNGV come from the germline V gene. V lost 3 bases and J lost 6; bases outside the gene matches: 3. Ophthalmopathy patients all had a Clinical Activity Score of at least 3, a NOSPECS grade of at least 4 and disease under 3 months old. Uncontrolled infection, other autoimmune disease, pregnancy and lactation each barred patients from inclusion.

Sequencing input: blood. This chain links TRBV11-2 with TRBJ1-6; 9 nucleotides line up with TRBD1. The TCR was taken from a woman aged 60-75 years with Graves' ophthalmopathy. The CDR3 sequence is CASSLETGGNSPLHF. CDR3 in DNA: TGTGCCAGCAGCTTGGAGACAGGGGGTAATTCACCCCTCCACTTT.